These T cell receptor beta chains were read from a single sample in a study of cytomegalovirus exposure and HLA in healthy donors. TCRdb's copy holds only in-frame clones and misses some; the assay was immunoSEQ multiplex PCR. The table has around 250,000 clones, 85% to 95% seen once; the top ten hold about 1.7%. The sample taken for sequencing was PBMCs. These receptors originate from a girl aged 2 to 10 in good health and CMV-seronegative. The CDR3 runs from the conserved cysteine through the conserved F or W. Fields, in order: J gene, CDR3 length, V gene, CDR3 protein.

TRBJ2-3,14,TRBV6-1,CASLNPGTTDTQYF
TRBJ1-1,13,TRBV5-1,CASRGRANTEAFF
TRBJ1-4,15,TRBV7-9,CASQKPTGLNEKLFF
TRBJ1-2,15,TRBV15,CATSREVGGAYGYTF
TRBJ1-2,13,TRBV9,CASSVEAGYPYTF
TRBJ2-7,13,TRBV19,CASSADPGGEQYF
TRBJ1-1,15,TRBV19,CASRQRQDLNTEAFF
TRBJ1-5,13,TRBV7-8,CASSFKENQPQHF
TRBJ1-5,15,TRBV19,CASIKVGGVDQPQHF
TRBJ1-2,12,TRBV6-1,CASFTGGSGYTF
TRBJ1-1,13,TRBV6-5,CASRIAQNTEAFF
TRBJ1-1,13,TRBV11-2,CASSLGMNTEAFF
TRBJ2-7,13,TRBV5-8,CASSLTGLHEQYF
TRBJ1-2,15,TRBV19,CASTFYGTGDYGYTF
TRBJ1-4,14,TRBV11-2,CASSSSTGYEKLFF
TRBJ2-1,11,TRBV19,CASSIGQVQFF
TRBJ2-3,15,TRBV9,CASSGQGALGDTQYF
TRBJ2-3,13,TRBV10-1,CASSRTNTDTQYF
TRBJ1-6,14,TRBV14,CASSQQGVGSPLHF
TRBJ1-1,15,TRBV5-8,CASSLRWGWHTEAFF
TRBJ2-2,15,TRBV5-1,CASRPPGQGIGELFF
TRBJ1-5,14,TRBV19,CASSGGTNNQPQHF
TRBJ1-3,17,TRBV5-1,CASSTAGGGLTGNTIYF
TRBJ1-1,15,TRBV6-6,CASSDPDRANTEAFF
TRBJ1-3,16,TRBV19,CASSPRDSSGGNTIYF
TRBJ2-5,17,TRBV5-1,CASSLGRASGGIETQYF
TRBJ1-2,12,TRBV30,CAWSLSHYGYTF
TRBJ1-4,15,TRBV5-6,CASSLDPTENEKLFF
TRBJ1-4,14,TRBV28,CASTSLGAGEKLFF
TRBJ2-5,16,TRBV19,CASSMSGWAQWETQYF